These 13 T cell receptor beta chains came from one sample sequenced in a study of T-cell memory formation after mild COVID-19. MiXCR, applied by TCRdb to the 5' RACE reads, yields one record per CDR3 protein. The sample has 450,000 or so distinct CDR3 sequences; about 23% are singletons. The sequenced sample consisted of PBMCs or a T cell subset sorted from them (not recorded which). The receptor source for this set is an adult woman who had mild COVID-19 (a few samples of this study predate the infection). Cell type and time point are not known.

This clonotype was seen only a few times. V gene TRBV5-1 combines with J gene TRBJ2-3; perhaps TRBD1 as D (6 bases). Trimming took off 4 bases at V and 0 bases at J, with 18 bases between the two ends. Looked up from germline, CDR1 is SGHRS and CDR2 is YFSETQ. This CDR3 has 17 amino acids. The CDR3 DNA follows: TGCGCCAGCAGCCCTCCCTACAGGGTCACGAGCACAGATACGCAGTATTTT. As protein: CASSPPYRVTSTDTQYF.

V is TRBV7-8 and J is TRBJ2-3; no definite D call. Trimming left V 5 bases short and J 5 bases short, with 23 bases between. Germline V gene sequence: CDR1 SGHVS, CDR2 FQNEAQ. The CDR3 has 17 residues. CDR3 DNA sequence: TGTGCCAGCAGCCCCGAGATGCACCCACTCTTTGAAGATACGCAGTATTTT. Its translation is CASSPEMHPLFEDTQYF.

This clonotype was found many times. This CDR3 is CASSQRGGQETQYF. Written as DNA, the CDR3 is TGTGCCAGCAGCCAACGGGGGGGCCAAGAGACCCAGTACTTC. The V and J genes are TRBV7-9 and TRBJ2-5; 8 nucleotides line up with TRBD2. Germline CDR1 and CDR2: SEHNR and FQNEAQ (reference sequence). The ends lost 5 bases at V and 1 base at J; junction bases unmatched: 3. The CDR3 loop spans 14 amino acids. Looking up the rest from reference TRBV7-9 and TRBJ2-5 gives the full variable domain: DTGVSQNPRHKITKRGQNVTFRCDPISEHNRLYWYRQTLGQGPEFLTYFQNEAQLEKSRLLSDRFSAERPKGSFSTLEIQRTEQGDSAMYLCASSQRGGQETQYFGPGTRLLVL.

The chain recombines TRBV4-3 with TRBJ2-3; D is possibly TRBD2 (6 bases). There are 18 residues in the CDR3. Trimming cost V 4 bases and J 0 bases, with 20 bases left between them. The germline V gene has CDR1 LGHNA and CDR2 YSLEER. In DNA form, the CDR3 reads TGCGCCAGCAGCCCAGGGCCGGGACGGGAGTGGAGCACAGATACGCAGTATTTT. Translated: CASSPGPGREWSTDTQYF.

This chain joins TRBV20-1 and TRBJ2-3; no clear D gene. The V gene's germline CDR1 is DFQATT and CDR2 SNEGSKA (reference sequence). This CDR3 has 14 residues. Trimming cost V 2 bases and J 1 base, with 10 bases left between them. The CDR3 nucleotides read TGCAGTGCTAGACCCCGGCCAGGCACAGATACGCAGTATTTT. As protein: CSARPRPGTDTQYF.

This clonotype occurred a few times. CDR3 amino acids: CASTPRGASGSYEQYF. The CDR3 DNA reads as TGTGCCAGCACCCCCCGGGGGGCTAGCGGGTCCTACGAGCAGTACTTC. V is TRBV12-3 or TRBV12-4 and J is TRBJ2-7, with 8 bases fitting TRBD2. Trimming at V came to 7 bases and at J to 1 base, leaving 12 bases not matched to a gene. There are 16 residues in the CDR3.

This clonotype was seen more than once but under ten times. The chain carries TRBV6-1 and TRBJ1-2; 8 positions match TRBD1. Trimming at V came to 2 bases and at J to 5 bases, leaving 10 bases not matched to a gene. CDR1 and CDR2 (germline): MNHNS, SASEGT. The CDR3 sequence is 16 residues long. CDR3 DNA: TGTGCCAGCAGTGAACTTAGGCAGGGGGCTCGGTATGGCTACACCTTC. This codes for CASSELRQGARYGYTF.

This clonotype came up many times. The rearrangement uses TRBV3-1 and TRBJ2-5; 10 bases agree with TRBD2. With V trimmed by 0 bases and J by 2 bases, 12 bases remained unmatched. CDR3 length equals 19 residues. Germline CDR1 and CDR2: LGHDT and YNNKEL (reference sequence). The CDR3 nucleotides are TGTGCCAGCAGCCAAGATCTGGCTAGCGGGAGCTCCCTTCAAGAGACCCAGTACTTC. It yields the protein CASSQDLASGSSLQETQYF.

The V and J genes are TRBV16 and TRBJ2-3, with 10 bases that match TRBD1. J gave up 6 bases and V 1 base, and 10 bases lay outside the gene matches. The CDR3 extends over 17 amino acids. CDR1 is KGHSY and CDR2 is FQNENV in the germline V gene. The CDR3 DNA reads as TGTGCCAGCAGCCAATTTGGGACAGGGGCGCCCCGGGATACGCAGTATTTT. Translation gives CASSQFGTGAPRDTQYF.

This chain links TRBV20-1 with TRBJ2-1; D remains unclear. Germline assignment: CDR1 DFQATT and CDR2 SNEGSKA (reference sequence). V was pared by 6 bases and J by 7 bases, with 10 bases between. The CDR3 contains 11 residues. CDR3 protein: CSARASNEQFF. CDR3 DNA: TGCAGTGCCCGGGCCTCAAATGAGCAGTTCTTC.

This clonotype has only a few counts. The chain combines TRBV6-5 with TRBJ2-1, with 10 bases fitting TRBD2. The CDR3 is 17 amino acids. The germline V gene has CDR1 MNHEY and CDR2 SVGAGI. After removal of 6 bases from V and 4 bases from J, the junction contained 12 bases not matched to a gene. The CDR3 sequence: CASSFSQAGGHYNEQFF. For the CDR3, the DNA is TGTGCCAGCAGCTTCTCTCAAGCGGGAGGGCATTACAATGAGCAGTTCTTC.

The rearrangement uses TRBV20-1 and TRBJ1-6; D ambiguous. This CDR3 has 15 residues. V was cut by 1 base and J by 2 bases, with 9 bases left in between. CDR1 DFQATT and CDR2 SNEGSKA come from the germline V gene (reference sequence). DNA for the CDR3: TGCAGTGCTAGAGCTTCCGGAGCCTATAATTCACCCCTCCACTTT. Protein sequence: CSARASGAYNSPLHF.

This chain connects TRBV6-2 or TRBV6-3 to TRBJ2-1; D not certain. This CDR3 has 11 residues. Germline assignment: CDR1 MNHEY and CDR2 SVGEGT. V was cut by 5 bases and J by 7 bases, with 6 bases left in between. The CDR3 loop reads CASSALNEQFF. CDR3 in DNA: TGTGCCAGCAGTGCCTTGAATGAGCAGTTCTTC.